Listed below are T cell receptor beta chains from one sample, sequenced in a study of OX40 agonist ivuxolimab in advanced cancers. The assay was immunoSEQ multiplex PCR, and TCRdb's table has in-frame clones only and misses some. In the table there are 35,000 to 40,000 clones, more than 75% of which are singletons. The specimen comprised CD4+ or CD8+ T cells sorted from blood, sampled in a trial of the OX40 agonist ivuxolimab. All receptors derive from an adult with an advanced solid tumor such as melanoma, head and neck, liver or kidney cancer. CDR3s include the opening cysteine and the closing phenylalanine or tryptophan. Fields, in order: V gene, clone size, J gene, D gene, CDR3 protein, CDR3 DNA. D genes are given only for firm matches. Where a row states a size, it is once, few, many or the class of an expanded clone; other rows omit it.

v_call: TRBV27; clone_size: NA; j_call: TRBJ2-2; d_call: TRBD2; cdr3_aa: CASSPGGRYTGELFF; cdr3_nt: TGTGCCAGCAGCCCCGGCGGGAGGTACACCGGGGAGCTGTTTTTT
v_call: TRBV13; clone_size: NA; j_call: TRBJ2-7; d_call: NA; cdr3_aa: CASSQTKGEQYF; cdr3_nt: TGTGCCAGCAGCCAAACTAAGGGCGAGCAGTACTTC
v_call: TRBV27; clone_size: NA; j_call: TRBJ1-2; d_call: NA; cdr3_aa: CASSFTNPNYGYTF; cdr3_nt: TGTGCCAGCAGTTTCACTAATCCTAACTATGGCTACACCTTC
v_call: TRBV7-8; clone_size: NA; j_call: TRBJ2-5; d_call: TRBD2; cdr3_aa: CASSPQGSGMRYF; cdr3_nt: TGTGCCAGCAGCCCCCAGGGTAGCGGGATGCGGTACTTC
v_call: TRBV9; clone_size: once; j_call: TRBJ2-6; d_call: NA; cdr3_aa: CASSVQSSGANVLTF; cdr3_nt: TGTGCCAGCAGCGTACAGAGCTCTGGGGCCAACGTCCTGACTTTC
v_call: TRBV5-4; clone_size: NA; j_call: TRBJ2-3; d_call: TRBD2; cdr3_aa: CASSQAGADTQYF; cdr3_nt: TGTGCCAGCAGCCAAGCGGGAGCAGATACGCAGTATTTT
v_call: TRBV15; clone_size: NA; j_call: TRBJ2-1; d_call: NA; cdr3_aa: CATSTVVREQFF; cdr3_nt: TGTGCCACCAGCACGGTGGTTCGTGAGCAGTTCTTC
v_call: TRBV7-3; clone_size: NA; j_call: TRBJ2-7; d_call: TRBD1; cdr3_aa: CASSLGQATYEQYF; cdr3_nt: TGTGCCAGCAGCTTGGGACAGGCAACATACGAGCAGTACTTC
v_call: TRBV5-4; clone_size: once; j_call: TRBJ2-2; d_call: NA; cdr3_aa: CASSLGRMNTGELFF; cdr3_nt: TGTGCCAGCAGCTTGGGTCGGATGAACACCGGGGAGCTGTTTTTT
v_call: TRBV7-2; clone_size: NA; j_call: TRBJ2-5; d_call: NA; cdr3_aa: CASTPRETQYF; cdr3_nt: TGTGCCAGCACTCCCAGGGAGACCCAGTACTTC
v_call: TRBV16; clone_size: NA; j_call: TRBJ2-5; d_call: TRBD1; cdr3_aa: CASSPTHGGQGFETQYF; cdr3_nt: TGTGCCAGCAGCCCGACCCATGGCGGACAGGGTTTCGAGACCCAGTACTTC
v_call: TRBV14; clone_size: NA; j_call: TRBJ1-2; d_call: NA; cdr3_aa: CASSQDPYGYTF; cdr3_nt: TGTGCCAGCAGCCAGGATCCCTATGGCTACACCTTC
v_call: TRBV19; clone_size: NA; j_call: TRBJ2-7; d_call: TRBD2; cdr3_aa: CASSPRRGGDEQYF; cdr3_nt: TGTGCCAGTAGTCCGAGGCGGGGGGGCGACGAGCAGTACTTC
v_call: TRBV7-6; clone_size: NA; j_call: TRBJ1-6; d_call: NA; cdr3_aa: CASSLESAGGVRSPLHF; cdr3_nt: TGTGCCAGCAGCTTAGAATCCGCCGGCGGCGTCAGGTCACCCCTCCACTTT
v_call: TRBV5-1; clone_size: NA; j_call: TRBJ2-1; d_call: NA; cdr3_aa: CASTMRGSNEQFF; cdr3_nt: TGCGCCAGCACTATGAGAGGGTCCAATGAGCAGTTCTTC
v_call: TRBV10-2; clone_size: few; j_call: TRBJ2-5; d_call: TRBD2; cdr3_aa: CASRYGTSGRGAYQETQYF; cdr3_nt: TGCGCCAGCAGGTACGGGACTAGCGGGAGAGGAGCTTACCAAGAGACCCAGTACTTC
v_call: TRBV9; clone_size: NA; j_call: TRBJ2-1; d_call: NA; cdr3_aa: CATSVGSGDEQFF; cdr3_nt: TGTGCCACCAGCGTTGGATCAGGGGATGAGCAGTTCTTC
v_call: TRBV9; clone_size: NA; j_call: TRBJ2-7; d_call: NA; cdr3_aa: CASSVVGTSYEQYF; cdr3_nt: TGTGCCAGCAGCGTAGTCGGCACCTCCTACGAGCAGTACTTC
v_call: TRBV19; clone_size: NA; j_call: TRBJ2-5; d_call: NA; cdr3_aa: CASSMGGTQYF; cdr3_nt: TGTGCCAGTAGTATGGGAGGGACCCAGTACTTC
v_call: TRBV6-6; clone_size: NA; j_call: TRBJ2-2; d_call: TRBD2; cdr3_aa: CASRRGLAKRTGELFF; cdr3_nt: TGTGCCAGCAGGCGGGGACTAGCTAAAAGGACCGGGGAGCTGTTTTTT
v_call: TRBV13; clone_size: NA; j_call: TRBJ2-1; d_call: TRBD2; cdr3_aa: CASSSGAFLAGNNEQFF; cdr3_nt: TGTGCCAGCAGCTCGGGCGCGTTTTTAGCGGGGAACAATGAGCAGTTCTTC
v_call: TRBV6-1; clone_size: few; j_call: TRBJ2-3; d_call: TRBD2; cdr3_aa: CASSGLAGVADTQYF; cdr3_nt: TGTGCCAGCAGTGGTTTAGCGGGAGTCGCAGATACGCAGTATTTT
v_call: TRBV28; clone_size: NA; j_call: TRBJ1-6; d_call: TRBD1; cdr3_aa: CASLLRQGNSPLHF; cdr3_nt: TGTGCCAGCCTCCTCAGACAGGGGAATTCACCCCTCCACTTT
v_call: TRBV15; clone_size: NA; j_call: TRBJ2-3; d_call: NA; cdr3_aa: CATSRDYPTGADTQYF; cdr3_nt: TGTGCCACCAGCAGAGATTACCCTACGGGGGCAGATACGCAGTATTTT
v_call: TRBV7-9; clone_size: NA; j_call: TRBJ2-7; d_call: TRBD1; cdr3_aa: CASSWDRGVDEQYF; cdr3_nt: TGTGCCAGCAGCTGGGACAGGGGTGTCGACGAGCAGTACTTC
v_call: TRBV21-1; clone_size: NA; j_call: TRBJ2-6; d_call: NA; cdr3_aa: CASSLSGANVLTF; cdr3_nt: TGTGCCAGCAGCCTATCTGGGGCCAACGTCCTGACTTTC
v_call: TRBV10-3; clone_size: NA; j_call: TRBJ1-2; d_call: TRBD1; cdr3_aa: CAISEPGQPTLGYTF; cdr3_nt: TGTGCCATCAGTGAACCGGGACAGCCTACTCTTGGCTACACCTTC
v_call: TRBV13; clone_size: NA; j_call: TRBJ1-2; d_call: NA; cdr3_aa: CASSPSTVSLSGYTF; cdr3_nt: TGTGCCAGCAGCCCGTCGACAGTTTCCTTGAGCGGCTACACCTTC
v_call: TRBV7-2; clone_size: NA; j_call: TRBJ2-1; d_call: TRBD1; cdr3_aa: CASSYSGTGREQFF; cdr3_nt: TGTGCCAGCAGCTATTCCGGGACAGGGAGGGAGCAGTTCTTC
v_call: TRBV7-9; clone_size: NA; j_call: TRBJ2-7; d_call: TRBD1; cdr3_aa: CASSLLTGQGYEQYF; cdr3_nt: TGTGCCAGCAGCTTATTGACAGGGCAGGGCTACGAGCAGTACTTC
v_call: TRBV7-9; clone_size: NA; j_call: TRBJ2-3; d_call: TRBD2; cdr3_aa: CASSPGAGGLEDTQYF; cdr3_nt: TGTGCCAGCAGCCCCGGAGCGGGGGGGCTAGAAGATACGCAGTATTTT
v_call: TRBV11-1; clone_size: once; j_call: TRBJ2-5; d_call: NA; cdr3_aa: CASSLDRVGETQYF; cdr3_nt: TGTGCCAGCAGCTTAGACAGGGTTGGCGAGACCCAGTACTTC
v_call: TRBV28; clone_size: NA; j_call: TRBJ2-4; d_call: TRBD2; cdr3_aa: CASRPTGTSGRAVDNIQYF; cdr3_nt: TGTGCCAGCAGACCCACCGGGACTAGCGGGAGGGCCGTCGACAACATTCAGTACTTC
v_call: TRBV19; clone_size: NA; j_call: TRBJ2-7; d_call: NA; cdr3_aa: CASSTLGAGTTYEQYF; cdr3_nt: TGTGCCAGTAGTACCCTGGGGGCGGGGACTACCTACGAGCAGTACTTC
v_call: TRBV6-5; clone_size: NA; j_call: TRBJ2-7; d_call: TRBD1; cdr3_aa: CASSGQGAGSYEQYF; cdr3_nt: TGTGCCAGCAGCGGACAGGGGGCGGGCTCCTACGAGCAGTACTTC
v_call: TRBV5-4; clone_size: NA; j_call: TRBJ2-5; d_call: NA; cdr3_aa: CASSQRTLLETQYF; cdr3_nt: TGTGCCAGCAGCCAACGGACTCTTTTGGAGACCCAGTACTTC
v_call: TRBV4-1; clone_size: NA; j_call: TRBJ2-6; d_call: NA; cdr3_aa: CASSQTVLSGANVLTF; cdr3_nt: TGCGCCAGCAGCCAAACAGTGCTCTCTGGGGCCAACGTCCTGACTTTC
v_call: TRBV27; clone_size: NA; j_call: TRBJ2-3; d_call: NA; cdr3_aa: CASSLSLVTGPDTQYF; cdr3_nt: TGTGCCAGCAGTTTATCGTTGGTAACGGGGCCAGATACGCAGTATTTT
v_call: TRBV4-3; clone_size: NA; j_call: TRBJ2-2; d_call: NA; cdr3_aa: CASSQDQGRAGELFF; cdr3_nt: TGCGCCAGCAGCCAAGACCAGGGACGAGCCGGGGAGCTGTTTTTT
v_call: TRBV7-7; clone_size: NA; j_call: TRBJ2-1; d_call: NA; cdr3_aa: CASSLAGVNEQFF; cdr3_nt: TGTGCCAGCAGCTTAGCAGGTGTCAATGAGCAGTTCTTC
v_call: TRBV2; clone_size: NA; j_call: TRBJ2-1; d_call: TRBD1; cdr3_aa: CASNNRGGNEQFF; cdr3_nt: TGTGCCAGCAACAACAGGGGTGGCAATGAGCAGTTCTTC
v_call: TRBV6-6; clone_size: NA; j_call: TRBJ2-7; d_call: TRBD2; cdr3_aa: CASRTSGRYEQYF; cdr3_nt: TGTGCCAGCAGGACTAGCGGGAGGTACGAGCAGTACTTC
v_call: TRBV5-4; clone_size: NA; j_call: TRBJ2-7; d_call: NA; cdr3_aa: CASSIGPTYEQYF; cdr3_nt: TGTGCCAGCAGCATCGGCCCGACCTACGAGCAGTACTTC
v_call: TRBV4-1; clone_size: NA; j_call: TRBJ2-5; d_call: TRBD2; cdr3_aa: CASSSLGLAGGETQYF; cdr3_nt: TGCGCCAGCAGCTCCCTCGGACTAGCGGGAGGAGAGACCCAGTACTTC
v_call: TRBV5-1; clone_size: NA; j_call: TRBJ2-7; d_call: NA; cdr3_aa: CASSLEGRQSIYEQYF; cdr3_nt: TGCGCCAGCAGCTTGGAGGGTCGACAGAGTATCTACGAGCAGTACTTC
v_call: TRBV6-1; clone_size: NA; j_call: TRBJ1-1; d_call: TRBD1; cdr3_aa: CASSGQDRGYNSGTEAFF; cdr3_nt: TGTGCCAGCAGTGGACAAGACAGGGGGTATAATTCAGGTACTGAAGCTTTCTTT
v_call: TRBV5-1; clone_size: once; j_call: TRBJ1-6; d_call: NA; cdr3_aa: CASSPRGSYNSPLHF; cdr3_nt: TGCGCCAGCAGCCCGAGGGGTTCCTATAATTCACCCCTCCACTTT
v_call: TRBV27; clone_size: NA; j_call: TRBJ2-7; d_call: NA; cdr3_aa: CASTPRPGSYEQYF; cdr3_nt: TGTGCCAGCACCCCGAGGCCCGGGAGCTACGAGCAGTACTTC
v_call: TRBV5-6; clone_size: NA; j_call: TRBJ2-5; d_call: NA; cdr3_aa: CASSLLQLRETQYF; cdr3_nt: TGTGCCAGCAGCTTGCTCCAGTTGCGAGAGACCCAGTACTTC
v_call: TRBV10-3; clone_size: NA; j_call: TRBJ1-2; d_call: TRBD1; cdr3_aa: CAIMGTGVYGYTF; cdr3_nt: TGTGCCATCATGGGGACAGGTGTCTATGGCTACACCTTC
v_call: TRBV11-3; clone_size: NA; j_call: TRBJ2-2; d_call: NA; cdr3_aa: CASSLVRSGELFF; cdr3_nt: TGTGCCAGCAGCTTAGTGAGGAGTGGGGAGCTGTTTTTT
v_call: TRBV2; clone_size: NA; j_call: TRBJ1-2; d_call: TRBD1; cdr3_aa: CASSETGVDYGYTF; cdr3_nt: TGTGCCAGCAGTGAAACAGGGGTAGACTATGGCTACACCTTC
v_call: TRBV14; clone_size: once; j_call: TRBJ2-1; d_call: TRBD1; cdr3_aa: CASSPGGQGEYNEQFF; cdr3_nt: TGTGCCAGCAGCCCTGGGGGACAGGGGGAATACAATGAGCAGTTCTTC
v_call: TRBV9; clone_size: NA; j_call: TRBJ2-2; d_call: NA; cdr3_aa: CASSVVDTGELFF; cdr3_nt: TGTGCCAGCAGCGTAGTGGATACCGGGGAGCTGTTTTTT
v_call: TRBV6-5; clone_size: NA; j_call: TRBJ2-5; d_call: TRBD1; cdr3_aa: CASSLDRTPQETQYF; cdr3_nt: TGTGCCAGCAGTCTGGACAGGACTCCCCAAGAGACCCAGTACTTC
v_call: TRBV15; clone_size: NA; j_call: TRBJ1-5; d_call: TRBD1; cdr3_aa: CATSRDSNTGVGNQPQHF; cdr3_nt: TGTGCCACCAGCAGAGATTCGAATACAGGGGTGGGCAATCAGCCCCAGCATTTT
v_call: TRBV6-6; clone_size: NA; j_call: TRBJ2-7; d_call: NA; cdr3_aa: CASRVGARAHEQYF; cdr3_nt: TGTGCCAGCAGGGTCGGGGCCAGGGCCCACGAGCAGTACTTC
v_call: TRBV7-9; clone_size: NA; j_call: TRBJ2-7; d_call: TRBD1; cdr3_aa: CASSGDSPEQYF; cdr3_nt: TGTGCCAGCAGCGGGGACAGCCCGGAGCAGTACTTC
v_call: TRBV19; clone_size: NA; j_call: TRBJ2-7; d_call: NA; cdr3_aa: CASSIKDWMSYEQYF; cdr3_nt: TGTGCCAGTAGTATCAAGGACTGGATGTCCTACGAGCAGTACTTC
v_call: TRBV27; clone_size: NA; j_call: TRBJ2-3; d_call: TRBD2; cdr3_aa: CASSSGPGLAKINTQYF; cdr3_nt: TGTGCCAGCAGTTCCGGTCCGGGACTAGCGAAAATAAATACGCAGTATTTT